The sample holds a few counts of the clone carrying this T cell receptor (beta chain). The data were obtained in a study of blood T cell repertoires in COVID-19. Study as a whole: From the United States, Italy and Spain came samples of acute and convalescent COVID-19. In each case, the material was cDNA or gDNA derived from T cells, B-cell-depleted T cells, or PBMCs.

Some clones are missing from TCRdb's copy, which holds only in-frame ones; the method was immunoSEQ multiplex PCR. Among about 160,000 clones listed, roughly 80% were seen once. This receptor was taken from a woman between 35 and 50 years old with acute COVID-19. The sequenced material came from PBMCs or T cells enriched from blood (not recorded which).

The DNA for the CDR3 is TGTGCCACCAGTGATCACGGACAGGGTAGGGATGGCTACACCTTC. It specifies CATSDHGQGRDGYTF. J is TRBJ1-2 and V is TRBV24-1, with 8 bases fitting TRBD1. V lost 3 bases and J lost 6; bases outside the gene matches: 8. The CDR3 covers 15 residues. The germline V gene encodes CDR1 KGHDR and CDR2 SFDVKD.